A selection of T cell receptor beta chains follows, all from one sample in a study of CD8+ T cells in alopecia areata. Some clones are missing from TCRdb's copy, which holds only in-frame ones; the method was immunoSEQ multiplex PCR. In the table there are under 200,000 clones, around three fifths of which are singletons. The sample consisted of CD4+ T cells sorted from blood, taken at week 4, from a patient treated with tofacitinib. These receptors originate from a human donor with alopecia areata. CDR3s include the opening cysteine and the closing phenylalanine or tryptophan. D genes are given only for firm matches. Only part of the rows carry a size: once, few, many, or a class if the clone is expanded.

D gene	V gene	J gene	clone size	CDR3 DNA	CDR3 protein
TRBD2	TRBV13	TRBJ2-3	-	TGTGCCAGCACCACGGGAGGAGCGGTGACGCAGTATTTT	CASTTGGAVTQYF
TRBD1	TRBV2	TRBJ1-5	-	TGTGCCAGCAGTGAAGGGTGGCAGGGGGATCAGCCCCAGCATTTT	CASSEGWQGDQPQHF
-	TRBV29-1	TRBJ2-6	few	TGCAGCGTTGAATCGGTCTCTGGGGCCAACGTCCTGACTTTC	CSVESVSGANVLTF
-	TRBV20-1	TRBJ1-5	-	TGCAGTGCTAGGAATCAGCCCCAGCATTTT	CSARNQPQHF
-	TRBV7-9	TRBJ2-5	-	TGTGCCAGCAGCTCACCGGACAGCTACCAAGAGACCCAGTACTTC	CASSSPDSYQETQYF
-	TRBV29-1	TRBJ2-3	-	TGCAGCTTGAATCGACAGACAGATACGCAGTATTTT	CSLNRQTDTQYF
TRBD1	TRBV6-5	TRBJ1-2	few	TGTGCCAGCACCTCCGGGACAGGGAGACATGGCTACACCTTC	CASTSGTGRHGYTF
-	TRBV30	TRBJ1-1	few	TGTGCCTGGAACATACAAAGGAACACTGAAGCTTTCTTT	CAWNIQRNTEAFF
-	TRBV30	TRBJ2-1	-	TGTGCCTCCGTAAGGTCAGGCGGTGAGCAGTTCTTC	CASVRSGGEQFF
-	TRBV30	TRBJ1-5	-	TGTGCCTGGAGTGTACCGGGGGGAAGTCAGCCCCAGCATTTT	CAWSVPGGSQPQHF
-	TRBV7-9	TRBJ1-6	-	TGTGCCAGCAGCCTAGGGGACCCAAATTCACCCCTCCACTTT	CASSLGDPNSPLHF
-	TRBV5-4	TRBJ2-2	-	TGTGCCAGCAGCCGAGGGGAGAGGGCGGTCACCGGGGAGCTGTTTTTT	CASSRGERAVTGELFF
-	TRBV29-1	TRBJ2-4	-	TGCAGCGTTGCGGTCTCCCCCCTAGCCAAAAACATTCAGTACTTC	CSVAVSPLAKNIQYF
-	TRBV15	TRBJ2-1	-	TGTGCCACCAGCCTAAGTCAAATCGGGGAGCAGTTCTTC	CATSLSQIGEQFF
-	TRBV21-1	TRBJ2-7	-	TGTGCCAGCAGCCTACAGGGTCCCTACGAGCAGTACTTC	CASSLQGPYEQYF